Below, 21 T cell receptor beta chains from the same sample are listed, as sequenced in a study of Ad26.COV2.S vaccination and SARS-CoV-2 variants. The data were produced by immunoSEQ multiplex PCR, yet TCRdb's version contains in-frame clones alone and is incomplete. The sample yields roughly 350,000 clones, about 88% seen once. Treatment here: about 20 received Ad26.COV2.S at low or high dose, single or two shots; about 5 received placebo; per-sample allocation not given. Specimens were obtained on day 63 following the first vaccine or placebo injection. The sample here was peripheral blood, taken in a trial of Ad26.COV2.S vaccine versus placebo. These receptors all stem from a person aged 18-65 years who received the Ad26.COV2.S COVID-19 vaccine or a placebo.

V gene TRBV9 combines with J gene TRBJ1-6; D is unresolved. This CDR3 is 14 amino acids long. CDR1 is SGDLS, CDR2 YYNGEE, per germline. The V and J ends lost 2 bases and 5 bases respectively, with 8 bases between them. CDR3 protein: CASSVNTNNSPLHF. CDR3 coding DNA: TGTGCCAGCAGCGTTAACACCAATAATTCACCCCTCCACTTT.

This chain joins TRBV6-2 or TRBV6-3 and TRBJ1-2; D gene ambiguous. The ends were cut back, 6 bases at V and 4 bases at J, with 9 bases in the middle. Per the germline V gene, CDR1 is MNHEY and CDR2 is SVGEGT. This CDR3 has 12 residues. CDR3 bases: TGTGCCAGCAGCGAGGGCGTCTATGGCTACACCTTC. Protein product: CASSEGVYGYTF.

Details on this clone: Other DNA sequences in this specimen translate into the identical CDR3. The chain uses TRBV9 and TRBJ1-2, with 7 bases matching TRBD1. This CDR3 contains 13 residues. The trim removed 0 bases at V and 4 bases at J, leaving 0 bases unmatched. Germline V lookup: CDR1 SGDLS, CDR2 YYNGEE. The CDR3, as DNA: TGTGCCAGCAGCGTAGACAGGGGCTATGGCTACACCTTC. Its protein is CASSVDRGYGYTF.

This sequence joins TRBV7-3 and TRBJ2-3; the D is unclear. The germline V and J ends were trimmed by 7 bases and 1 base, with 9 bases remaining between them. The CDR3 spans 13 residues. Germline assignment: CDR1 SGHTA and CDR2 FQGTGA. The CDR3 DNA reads TGTGCCAGCATAGAGGCCCGCACAGATACGCAGTATTTT. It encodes CASIEARTDTQYF.

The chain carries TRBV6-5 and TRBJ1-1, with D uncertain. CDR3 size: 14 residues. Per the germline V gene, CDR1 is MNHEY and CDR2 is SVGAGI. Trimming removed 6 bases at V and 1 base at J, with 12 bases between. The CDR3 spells CASSPPYGNTEAFF. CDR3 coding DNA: TGTGCCAGCAGCCCGCCCTACGGGAACACTGAAGCTTTCTTT.

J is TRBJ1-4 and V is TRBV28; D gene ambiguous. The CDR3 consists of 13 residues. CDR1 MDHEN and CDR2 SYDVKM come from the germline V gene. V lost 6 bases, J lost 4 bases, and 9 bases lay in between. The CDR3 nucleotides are TGTGCCAGCAGGCTGTATGATAATGAAAAACTGTTTTTT. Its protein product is CASRLYDNEKLFF.

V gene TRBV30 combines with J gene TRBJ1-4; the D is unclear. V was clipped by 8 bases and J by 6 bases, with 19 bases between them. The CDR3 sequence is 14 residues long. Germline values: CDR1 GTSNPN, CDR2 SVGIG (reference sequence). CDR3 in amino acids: CAAPSQGAHEKLFF. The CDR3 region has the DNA TGTGCCGCCCCCTCACAAGGAGCTCATGAAAAACTGTTTTTT.

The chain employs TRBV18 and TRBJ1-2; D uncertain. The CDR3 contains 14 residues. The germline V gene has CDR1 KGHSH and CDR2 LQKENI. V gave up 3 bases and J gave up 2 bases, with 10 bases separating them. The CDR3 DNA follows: TGTGCCAGCTCACCTGCGGACCGAAACTATGGCTACACCTTC. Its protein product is CASSPADRNYGYTF.

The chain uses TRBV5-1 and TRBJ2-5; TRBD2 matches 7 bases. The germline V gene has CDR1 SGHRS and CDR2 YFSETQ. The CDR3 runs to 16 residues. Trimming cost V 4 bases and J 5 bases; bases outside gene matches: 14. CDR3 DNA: TGCGCCAGCAGCAGGGTGGGAGGGTTCTTGACGGAGACCCAGTACTTC. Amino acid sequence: CASSRVGGFLTETQYF.

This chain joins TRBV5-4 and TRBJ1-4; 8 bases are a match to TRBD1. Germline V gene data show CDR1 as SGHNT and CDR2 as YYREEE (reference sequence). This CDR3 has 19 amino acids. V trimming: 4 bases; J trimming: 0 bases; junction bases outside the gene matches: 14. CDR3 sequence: CASSPGQGYASATNEKLFF. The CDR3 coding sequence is TGTGCCAGCAGCCCCGGACAGGGTTACGCTAGCGCAACTAATGAAAAACTGTTTTTT.

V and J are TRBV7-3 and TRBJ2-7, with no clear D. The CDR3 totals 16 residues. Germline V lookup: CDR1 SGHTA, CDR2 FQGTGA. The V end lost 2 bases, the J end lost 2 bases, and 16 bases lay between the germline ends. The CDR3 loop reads CASSLFQVGGTYEQYF. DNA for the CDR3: TGTGCCAGCAGCTTATTCCAGGTGGGTGGGACCTACGAGCAGTACTTC.

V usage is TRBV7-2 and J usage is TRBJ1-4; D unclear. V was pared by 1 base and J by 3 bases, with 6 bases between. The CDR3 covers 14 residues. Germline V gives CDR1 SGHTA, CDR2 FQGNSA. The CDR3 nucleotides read TGTGCCAGCAGCTTAGGGCGGCCTAATGAAAAACTGTTTTTT. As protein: CASSLGRPNEKLFF.

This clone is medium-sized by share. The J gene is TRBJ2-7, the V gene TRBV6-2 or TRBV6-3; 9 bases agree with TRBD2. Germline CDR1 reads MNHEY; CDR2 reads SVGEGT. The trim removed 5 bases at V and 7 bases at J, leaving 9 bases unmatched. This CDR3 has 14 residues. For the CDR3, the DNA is TGTGCCAGCAGTCTAGCGGGGCCCCCGGGGGAGCAGTACTTC. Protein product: CASSLAGPPGEQYF.

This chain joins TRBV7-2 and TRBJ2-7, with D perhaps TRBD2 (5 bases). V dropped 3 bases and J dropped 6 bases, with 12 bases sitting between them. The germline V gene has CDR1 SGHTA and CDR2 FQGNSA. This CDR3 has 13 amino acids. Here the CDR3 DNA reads TGTGCCAGCAGCTTCGCCCGGGGTGTCGAGCAGTACTTC. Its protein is CASSFARGVEQYF.

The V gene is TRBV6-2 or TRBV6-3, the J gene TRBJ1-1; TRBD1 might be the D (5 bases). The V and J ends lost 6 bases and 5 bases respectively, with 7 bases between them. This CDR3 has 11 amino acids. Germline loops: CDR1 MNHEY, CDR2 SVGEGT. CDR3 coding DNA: TGTGCCAGCAGCGCAGGGACTGAAGCTTTCTTT. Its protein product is CASSAGTEAFF.

CDR3 nucleotide sequence: TGTGCCAGCAGCTTAGTTTTCAATTACGAGCAGTACTTC. It yields the protein CASSLVFNYEQYF. The chain links TRBV7-2 to TRBJ2-7; D is unclear. The CDR3 covers 13 residues. Trimming pared 1 base from V and 4 bases from J, leaving 8 bases between. Germline CDR1 reads SGHTA; CDR2 reads FQGNSA.

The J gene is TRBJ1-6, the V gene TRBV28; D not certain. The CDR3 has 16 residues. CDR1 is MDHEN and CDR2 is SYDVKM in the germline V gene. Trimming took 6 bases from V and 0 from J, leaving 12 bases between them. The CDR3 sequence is CASSNDRRSYNSPLHF. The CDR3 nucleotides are TGTGCCAGCAGCAATGACCGACGCTCCTATAATTCACCCCTCCACTTT.

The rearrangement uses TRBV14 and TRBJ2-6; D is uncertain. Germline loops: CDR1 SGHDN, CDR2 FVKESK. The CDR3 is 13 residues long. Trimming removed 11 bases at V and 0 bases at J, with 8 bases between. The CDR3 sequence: CAGRFSGANVLTF. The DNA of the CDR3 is TGTGCCGGCCGCTTCTCTGGGGCCAACGTCCTGACTTTC.

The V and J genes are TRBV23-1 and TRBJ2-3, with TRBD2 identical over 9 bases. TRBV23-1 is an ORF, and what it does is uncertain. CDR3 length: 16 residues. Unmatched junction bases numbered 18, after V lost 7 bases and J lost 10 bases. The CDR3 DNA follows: TGCGCCAGCACCGGGAGGGGGACTAGCAAAAAGGTGGCGCAGTATTTT. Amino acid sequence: CASTGRGTSKKVAQYF.

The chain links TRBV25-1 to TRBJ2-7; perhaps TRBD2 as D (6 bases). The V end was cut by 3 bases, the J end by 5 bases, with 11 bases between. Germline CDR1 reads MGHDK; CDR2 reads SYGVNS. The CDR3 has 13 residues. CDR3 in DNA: TGTGCCAGCAGTGAGGGACTCACCGACGAGCAGTACTTC. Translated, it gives CASSEGLTDEQYF.

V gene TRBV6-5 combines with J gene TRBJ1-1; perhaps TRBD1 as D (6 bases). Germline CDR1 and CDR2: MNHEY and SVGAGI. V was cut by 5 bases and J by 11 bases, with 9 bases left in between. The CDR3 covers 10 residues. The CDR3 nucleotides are TGTGCCAGCAGTAGAGGGGGTGCTTTCTTT. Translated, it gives CASSRGGAFF.